What follows are 20 T cell receptor beta chains derived from one specimen sequenced in a study of blood T cell repertoires in COVID-19. Data came from immunoSEQ multiplex PCR; TCRdb stores just in-frame clones and leaves some out. The data hold roughly 57,000 clones, with approximately 80% observed a single time. Material for sequencing was peripheral blood. Receptors originate from a man in his 70s with active or convalescent COVID-19.

V and J are TRBV10-3 and TRBJ1-1; TRBD1 aligns across 8 bases. V lost 3 bases and J lost 6; bases outside the gene matches: 9. Germline lookup yields CDR1 ENHRY and CDR2 SYGVKD. The CDR3 contains 15 residues. The CDR3 DNA reads TGTGCCATCAGTGATCCGGACAGGGTGGGCGCTGAAGCTTTCTTT. This gives the protein CAISDPDRVGAEAFF.

The chain uses TRBV30 and TRBJ1-5; no clear D. CDR1 GTSNPN and CDR2 SVGIG come from the germline V gene (reference sequence). This CDR3 is built from 13 residues. V was clipped by 0 bases and J by 4 bases, with 7 bases between them. CDR3 sequence (DNA): TGTGCCTGGAGTGTCCAGAAGAATCAGCCCCAGCATTTT. Its protein is CAWSVQKNQPQHF.

In its sample, this clone was seen many times. DNA for the CDR3: TGTGCCAGCAGTTCGTTAAACTCCTACGAGCAGTACTTC. As protein: CASSSLNSYEQYF. V gene TRBV27 combines with J gene TRBJ2-7, with no clear D. The CDR3 is 13 residues long. The germline CDR1 and CDR2 sequences are MNHEY and SMNVEV (reference sequence). The V gene lost 4 bases and the J gene lost 0 bases, with 7 bases spanning the gap.

The V call is TRBV2, the J call TRBJ1-2, with TRBD1 matching over 7 bases. V trimming: 7 bases; J trimming: 3 bases; junction bases outside the gene matches: 8. The CDR3 extends over 14 amino acids. In germline, CDR1 is SNHLY, CDR2 FYNNEI. The chain's CDR3 is CASNPGQLYYGYTF. The CDR3 region has the DNA TGTGCCAGCAATCCGGGACAGCTCTACTATGGCTACACCTTC.

The chain combines TRBV20-1 with TRBJ2-2; D is undetermined. Germline values: CDR1 DFQATT, CDR2 SNEGSKA (reference sequence). V dropped 3 bases and J dropped 2 bases, with 4 bases sitting between them. This CDR3 has 12 residues. This CDR3 reads CSASSNTGELFF. CDR3 in DNA: TGCAGTGCTAGTAGCAACACCGGGGAGCTGTTTTTT.

The chain combines TRBV10-3 with TRBJ1-2; the D is unclear. Trimming pared 0 bases from V and 12 bases from J, leaving 14 bases between. The CDR3 sequence is 13 residues long. Germline CDR1 ENHRY, CDR2 SYGVKD. CDR3 region: CAISESMGRKDTF. Written as DNA, the CDR3 is TGTGCCATCAGTGAGTCGATGGGCAGAAAGGACACCTTC.

V is TRBV11-1 and J is TRBJ1-2; D perhaps matches TRBD1 (5 bases). From germline, CDR1 is SGHAT and CDR2 FQDESV (reference sequence). The V end was cut by 1 base, the J end by 5 bases, with 5 bases between. The CDR3 is 12 amino acids. CDR3 nucleotides: TGTGCCAGCAGCTTAGAGGGGTATGGCTACACCTTC. It translates to CASSLEGYGYTF. The full variable domain, in which reference TRBV11-1 and TRBJ1-2 provide the parts outside the CDR3, is EAEVAQSPRYKITEKSQAVAFWCDPISGHATLYWYRQILGQGPELLVQFQDESVVDDSQLPKDRFSAERLKGVDSTLKIQPAELGDSAMYLCASSLEGYGYTFGSGTRLTVV.

This chain connects TRBV6-6 to TRBJ1-3, with D possibly being TRBD1 (5 bases). V lost 0 bases and J 4 bases, leaving 10 bases between the germline ends. Germline CDR1 MNHNY, CDR2 SVGAGI (reference sequence). This CDR3 comprises 15 residues. CDR3 region: CASSYSAQGGNTIYF. The CDR3 DNA reads TGTGCCAGCAGTTACTCAGCCCAGGGCGGAAACACCATATATTTT.

This sequence joins TRBV6-5 and TRBJ1-6; the match to TRBD1 covers 9 bases. The V and J ends lost 5 bases and 9 bases, in that order; junction bases with no gene match: 8. CDR1 is MNHEY, CDR2 SVGAGI, per germline. This CDR3 is 15 amino acids long. CDR3 residues: CASSRGQGAVSPLHF. The DNA for the CDR3 is TGTGCCAGCAGTAGGGGACAGGGTGCGGTTTCACCCCTCCACTTT.

This rearrangement joins TRBV24-1 to TRBJ2-2; possible D gene TRBD1, 6 bases. CDR1 is KGHDR and CDR2 is SFDVKD in the germline V gene. The V gene lost 3 bases and the J gene lost 2 bases, with 12 bases spanning the gap. The CDR3 loop spans 16 amino acids. Written as DNA, the CDR3 is TGTGCCACCAGTGATCCGGGACACACAAACACCGGGGAGCTGTTTTTT. It translates to CATSDPGHTNTGELFF.

The chain is built from TRBV6-2 or TRBV6-3 and TRBJ2-3; D is undetermined. The CDR3 is made up of 12 amino acids. From germline, CDR1 is MNHEY and CDR2 SVGEGT. V lost 2 bases and J lost 7, with 7 bases in between. The CDR3 region is CASSYERHTQYF. The CDR3 bases are TGTGCCAGCAGTTACGAGCGACATACGCAGTATTTT.

CDR3 sequence reads: CASRTGVIRNTIYF. In DNA, the CDR3 is TGTGCCAGCAGAACAGGGGTGATCCGGAACACCATATATTTT. This chain joins TRBV28 and TRBJ1-3, with 7 bases matching TRBD1. V lost 6 bases to trimming and J lost 7 bases; unmatched junction nucleotides: 9. CDR1 and CDR2 (germline): MDHEN, SYDVKM. The CDR3 loop spans 14 amino acids.

This chain links TRBV27 with TRBJ1-2, with D perhaps matching TRBD1 (5 bases). This CDR3 region has 17 residues. Looked up from germline, CDR1 is MNHEY and CDR2 is SMNVEV (reference sequence). V was cut by 4 bases and J by 0 bases, with 18 bases left in between. CDR3 loop: CASSSWSWGKANYGYTF. The CDR3 coding sequence is TGTGCCAGCAGTTCGTGGTCATGGGGCAAAGCTAACTATGGCTACACCTTC.

There are a few counts of this clone. The chain recombines TRBV7-9 with TRBJ1-1; D is unresolved. This CDR3 spans 14 amino acids. Germline values: CDR1 SEHNR, CDR2 FQNEAQ (reference sequence). Trimming removed 3 bases at V and 6 bases at J, with 14 bases between. The CDR3 protein is CASSFGQLNAEAFF. CDR3 DNA: TGTGCCAGCAGCTTTGGGCAGCTTAACGCTGAAGCTTTCTTT.

This chain connects TRBV4-3 to TRBJ2-7; tentative D call: TRBD1 (6 bases). Trimming took off 6 bases at V and 3 bases at J, with 21 bases between the two ends. Germline V lookup: CDR1 LGHNA, CDR2 YSLEER. This CDR3 region has 16 residues. The CDR3, as DNA: TGCGCCAGCAGTCAAACTCAGGGGCCCAACTACTACGAGCAGTACTTC. Protein sequence: CASSQTQGPNYYEQYF.

This clone was observed a handful of times. J is TRBJ2-3 and V is TRBV6-5; TRBD1 is a possible D gene (5 bases). Trimming shortened V by 7 bases and J by 6 bases, and 17 bases separated the two germline ends. The CDR3 has 14 amino acids. Germline values: CDR1 MNHEY, CDR2 SVGAGI. CDR3 DNA: TGTGCCAGCACCCCTGGGGCCAGTTTGGATACGCAGTATTTT. It translates to CASTPGASLDTQYF.

The V call is TRBV13, the J call TRBJ2-3; D might be TRBD2 (6 bases). The CDR3 length is 15 residues. Trimming removed 1 base from V and 4 bases from J, with 12 bases in between. CDR1 and CDR2 (germline): PRHDT, FYEKMQ (reference sequence). The CDR3: CASSLVYSGADTQYF. For the CDR3, the DNA is TGTGCCAGCAGCTTAGTATATAGCGGTGCAGATACGCAGTATTTT. The full variable domain, completed using reference TRBV13 and TRBJ2-3, is AAGVIQSPRHLIKEKRETATLKCYPIPRHDTVYWYQQGPGQDPQFLISFYEKMQSDKGSIPDRFSAQQFSDYHSELNMSSLELGDSALYFCASSLVYSGADTQYFGPGTRLTVL.

With regard to this clone: This sample also contains other DNA sequences that code for the same CDR3. J is TRBJ1-2 and V is TRBV24-1; no firm D call. The CDR3 length is 12 residues. V lost 4 bases, J lost 5 bases, and 7 bases lay in between. Germline V gene sequence: CDR1 KGHDR, CDR2 SFDVKD. CDR3 residues: CATSDPGYGYTF. The CDR3 region has the DNA TGTGCCACCAGTGACCCAGGTTATGGCTACACCTTC.

The V and J genes are TRBV6-6 and TRBJ1-2; 9 bases align to TRBD1. V was clipped by 6 bases and J by 6 bases; unmatched bases: 2. This CDR3 is 12 amino acids long. Germline V gene data show CDR1 as MNHNY and CDR2 as SVGAGI (reference sequence). In DNA form, the CDR3 reads TGTGCCAGCAGCTGGACAGGGGATGGCTACACCTTC. Translating it yields CASSWTGDGYTF.

This clone has just a few counts. This chain joins TRBV25-1 and TRBJ1-6; no firm D call. This CDR3 contains 14 residues. Trimming left V 3 bases short and J 2 bases short, with 5 bases between. Per the germline V gene, CDR1 is MGHDK and CDR2 is SYGVNS. CDR3 sequence: CASSEGTYNSPLHF. CDR3 nucleotide sequence: TGTGCCAGCAGTGAGGGCACCTATAATTCACCCCTCCACTTT.